This TCR beta chain was observed in a study of T cells after yellow fever vaccination. Study details: Those fractions that held only low numbers of cells were prepared using the SMART-Seq v4 Ultra Low Input RNA kit.

Generation of TCR cDNA used 5'RACE template switching (which added a universal primer site and UMIs). TCRdb independently ran MiXCR on the 5' RACE reads; one entry per CDR3 protein. The table records about 550,000 distinct CDR3 sequences, 15% to 20% of them present only once. Per the germline V gene, CDR1 is SGHAT and CDR2 is FQNNGV. This CDR3 region has 12 residues. The V and J ends lost 2 bases and 4 bases respectively, with 4 bases between them. This clonotype was seen only a few times. The TCR originated in a man in his thirties or forties who received the YFV17D yellow fever vaccine. The gene calls are TRBV11-2 and TRBJ2-3; D gene unclear. The material was PBMCs, obtained 15 days after the yellow fever booster vaccination. CDR3 residues: CASSLQADTQYF. CDR3 nucleotides: TGTGCCAGCAGCTTACAGGCAGATACGCAGTATTTT.